Presented here are 18 T cell receptor beta chains from one specimen sequenced in a study of vaccination effects on CD4 cells after COVID-19. The data were produced by immunoSEQ multiplex PCR, yet TCRdb's version contains in-frame clones alone and is incomplete. The sample has around 83,000 clones; approximately 81% are singletons. These receptors' antigens are unknown. Peptide-pool stimulation followed by sequencing identified expanded antigen-specific CD4+ clonotypes in the ViraFEST assay. Upon completion of roughly ten days in culture, CD4+ T cells were isolated. The sequencing here drew on CD4+ T cells from PBMCs cultured with HCoV-229E spike peptides, taken before COVID-19 vaccination. All receptors come from a human donor who received a COVID-19 vaccine.

A few counts support this clone. This chain joins TRBV7-9 and TRBJ2-2, with D maybe TRBD1 (5 bases). The CDR3 covers 14 residues. V shed 5 bases and J shed 4 bases, with 11 bases lying between them. CDR1 and CDR2 (germline): SEHNR, FQNEAQ (reference sequence). The CDR3: CASSLVRGTGELFF. CDR3 DNA: TGTGCCAGCAGCCTTGTAAGGGGCACCGGGGAGCTGTTTTTT.

This sequence joins TRBV6-5 and TRBJ2-7; TRBD2 is a possible D gene (6 bases). The germline V gene has CDR1 MNHEY and CDR2 SVGAGI. V was clipped by 5 bases and J by 3 bases, with 11 bases between them. The CDR3 runs 13 residues. Here the CDR3 reads CASSKSGVYEQYV. The CDR3 region has the DNA TGTGCCAGCAGTAAATCGGGGGTCTACGAGCAGTACGTC.

The table lists this clone with a few counts. V is TRBV5-1 and J is TRBJ1-3; D gene ambiguous. The CDR3 runs 14 residues. Trimming stripped 4 bases from V and 0 bases from J, with 8 bases between. Germline CDR1 is SGHRS and CDR2 is YFSETQ. The CDR3 DNA reads as TGCGCCAGCAGCCCCGGCGGCTCTGGAAACACCATATATTTT. Residues: CASSPGGSGNTIYF.

The chain combines TRBV24-1 with TRBJ2-5; 9 bases are a match to TRBD1. The V segment lost 2 bases and the J segment 4 bases; nucleotides outside the gene matches: 4. The length of the CDR3 is 15 residues. The germline gives CDR1 KGHDR, CDR2 SFDVKD. CDR3 coding DNA: TGTGCCACCAGTGATTCCAAGACAGGGGGAGAGACCCAGTACTTC. Its protein is CATSDSKTGGETQYF.

The sample holds a few counts of this clone. This CDR3 is CAWSPPGQGVGDTQYF. CDR3 nucleotides: TGTGCCTGGAGTCCTCCGGGACAGGGGGTCGGAGATACGCAGTATTTT. The chain combines TRBV30 with TRBJ2-3; 11 positions match TRBD1. The CDR3 has 16 residues. Germline trimming cut 2 bases from V and 5 bases from J; bases unmatched to any gene: 9. CDR1 is GTSNPN and CDR2 is SVGIG in the germline V gene (reference sequence).

This chain connects TRBV27 to TRBJ1-5; possibly TRBD1 for D (5 bases). The CDR3 loop spans 14 amino acids. Germline lookup yields CDR1 MNHEY and CDR2 SMNVEV (reference sequence). V was trimmed by 6 bases and J by 6 bases, leaving 15 bases between them. In nucleotides, the CDR3 is TGTGCCAGCAGGGGGAACGGGGGGGTTCAGCCCCAGCATTTT. This codes for CASRGNGGVQPQHF.

This clone has more than one count but fewer than ten. CDR3 region: CASSSQGMGNYGYTF. The CDR3 bases are TGTGCCAGCAGCTCACAGGGGATGGGGAACTATGGCTACACCTTC. J is TRBJ1-2 and V is TRBV7-2, with 7 bases identical to TRBD1. With V trimmed by 4 bases and J by 2 bases, 7 bases remained unmatched. The CDR3 is made up of 15 amino acids. Germline CDR1 and CDR2: SGHTA and FQGNSA.

The chain combines TRBV5-8 with TRBJ2-7, with 12 bases aligning to TRBD2. The V gene's germline CDR1 is SGHTS and CDR2 YDEGEE. Unmatched junction bases numbered 7, after V lost 4 bases and J lost 2 bases. This CDR3 region has 16 residues. CDR3 in amino acids: CASSGDRTSGTYEQYV. CDR3 in DNA: TGTGCCAGCAGCGGGGACAGGACTAGCGGGACCTACGAGCAGTACGTC.

This chain connects TRBV5-1 to TRBJ2-5, with D perhaps being TRBD1 or TRBD2 (6 bases each). Trimming removed 0 bases at V and 6 bases at J, with 15 bases between. The CDR3 is 15 amino acids. Germline V gene sequence: CDR1 SGHRS, CDR2 YFSETQ. In DNA, the CDR3 is TGCGCCAGCAGCTTGGATGGGGGGCAGGGTCAGACCCAGTACTTC. It translates to CASSLDGGQGQTQYF.

The rearrangement uses TRBV2 and TRBJ1-5; TRBD1 aligns across 9 bases. The V gene end was trimmed by 5 bases and the J gene end by 4 bases; junction bases not matched to a gene: 12. This CDR3 spans 17 amino acids. Looked up from germline, CDR1 is SNHLY and CDR2 is FYNNEI. DNA for the CDR3: TGTGCCAGCAGTTCGACCGGGACAGGGTGGTCGAATCAGCCCCAGCATTTT. Amino acid sequence: CASSSTGTGWSNQPQHF. Variable domain in full (rest from reference TRBV2 and TRBJ1-5): EPEVTQTPSHQVTQMGQEVILRCVPISNHLYFYWYRQILGQKVEFLVSFYNNEISEKSEIFDDQFSVERPDGSNFTLKIRSTKLEDSAMYFCASSSTGTGWSNQPQHFGDGTRLSIL.

This clone was recorded a few times. This chain links TRBV9 with TRBJ1-4; D is uncertain. Germline loops: CDR1 SGDLS, CDR2 YYNGEE. Trimming took off 4 bases at V and 7 bases at J, with 17 bases between the two ends. The CDR3 length is 15 residues. DNA for the CDR3: TGTGCCAGCAGCCTCAGTCCGGGCTCCGCTGAAAAACTGTTTTTT. It specifies CASSLSPGSAEKLFF.

The rearrangement links TRBV7-2 to TRBJ1-5; TRBD1 might be the D (5 bases). Trimming took 2 bases from V and 0 from J, leaving 8 bases between them. The CDR3 extends over 15 amino acids. Germline V gene lookup returns CDR1 SGHTA and CDR2 FQGNSA. The CDR3 reads CASSLWGGSNQPQHF. CDR3 bases: TGTGCCAGCAGCTTATGGGGGGGTAGCAATCAGCCCCAGCATTTT.

This clone was detected only a few times. The V and J genes are TRBV25-1 and TRBJ1-3; 7 bases map to TRBD1. The CDR3 is 14 residues long. V dropped 6 bases and J dropped 3; count of bases not matched to a gene: 5. CDR1 MGHDK and CDR2 SYGVNS come from the germline V gene. The CDR3 coding sequence is TGTGCCAGCAGGGAACAGGGGTTTGGAAACACCATATATTTT. Its protein product is CASREQGFGNTIYF.

The chain carries TRBV5-8 and TRBJ1-2; a weak D match, TRBD1 (5 bases). This CDR3 comprises 15 residues. V dropped 2 bases and J dropped 1 base, with 12 bases sitting between them. In germline, CDR1 is SGHTS, CDR2 YDEGEE. The CDR3 bases are TGTGCCAGCAGCTTTAAGGTCCAGGGTAACTATGGCTACACCTTC. As protein: CASSFKVQGNYGYTF.

J is TRBJ1-1 and V is TRBV4-3; TRBD1 is a possible D gene (5 bases). In germline, CDR1 is LGHNA, CDR2 YSLEER. The CDR3 length is 15 residues. Deletions cut 7 bases from V and 3 bases from J, with 18 bases between. CDR3 sequence: CASTYSGGSDTEAFF. In nucleotides, the CDR3 is TGCGCCAGCACCTATTCTGGGGGAAGTGACACTGAAGCTTTCTTT.

This clone was seen a handful of times. This sequence joins TRBV7-9 and TRBJ2-2, with D possibly TRBD1 on 6 matching bases. V was trimmed by 5 bases and J by 4 bases, leaving 8 bases between them. The CDR3 is made up of 13 amino acids. The germline V gene has CDR1 SEHNR and CDR2 FQNEAQ (reference sequence). CDR3 DNA sequence: TGTGCCAGCAGCACAGGGCCCACCGGGGAGCTGTTTTTT. Its translation is CASSTGPTGELFF. Combining the CDR3 with reference TRBV7-9 and TRBJ2-2 gives the whole variable domain DTGVSQNPRHKITKRGQNVTFRCDPISEHNRLYWYRQTLGQGPEFLTYFQNEAQLEKSRLLSDRFSAERPKGSFSTLEIQRTEQGDSAMYLCASSTGPTGELFFGEGSRLTVL.

Only one count was recorded for this clone. The chain joins TRBV4-1 to TRBJ1-2; the D is unclear. Trimming took 2 bases from V and 0 from J, leaving 13 bases between them. The CDR3 spans 16 residues. Germline V gives CDR1 MGHRA, CDR2 YSYEKL. In nucleotides, the CDR3 is TGCGCCAGCAGCCAACCCAGAGCGATAGCTAACTATGGCTACACCTTC. Its translation: CASSQPRAIANYGYTF.

V and J are TRBV10-3 and TRBJ2-2; D is possibly TRBD2 (6 bases). This CDR3 is built from 17 residues. Per germline, CDR1 ENHRY and CDR2 SYGVKD. V gave up 6 bases and J gave up 6 bases, with 23 bases separating them. DNA for the CDR3: TGTGCCATCAGGAACGATGGAACCGACGGGGGAGCCGGGGAGCTGTTTTTT. Translation gives CAIRNDGTDGGAGELFF.